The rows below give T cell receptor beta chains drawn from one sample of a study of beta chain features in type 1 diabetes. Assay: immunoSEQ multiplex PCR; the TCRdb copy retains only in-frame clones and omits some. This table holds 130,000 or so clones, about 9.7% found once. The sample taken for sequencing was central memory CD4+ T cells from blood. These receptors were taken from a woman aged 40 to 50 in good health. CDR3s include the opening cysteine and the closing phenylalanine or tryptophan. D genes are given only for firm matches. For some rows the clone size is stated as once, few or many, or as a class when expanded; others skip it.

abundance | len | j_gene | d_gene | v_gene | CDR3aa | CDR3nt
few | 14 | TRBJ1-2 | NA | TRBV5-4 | CASSLAAGAEGYTF | TGTGCCAGCAGCTTGGCGGCGGGGGCGGAAGGCTACACCTTC
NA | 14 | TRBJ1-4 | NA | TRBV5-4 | CASSQNPTNEKLFF | TGTGCCAGCAGCCAGAACCCAACTAATGAAAAACTGTTTTTT
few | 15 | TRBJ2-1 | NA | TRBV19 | CASSVRSGSYNEQFF | TGTGCCAGTAGTGTTAGGAGCGGCAGCTACAATGAGCAGTTCTTC
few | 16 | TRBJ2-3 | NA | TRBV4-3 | CASSQDPLPQGNTQYF | TGCGCCAGCAGCCAAGATCCCCTCCCGCAGGGAAATACGCAGTATTTT
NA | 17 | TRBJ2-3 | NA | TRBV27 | CASSLWGTSRSTDTQYF | TGTGCCAGCAGTTTATGGGGGACTTCCCGAAGCACAGATACGCAGTATTTT
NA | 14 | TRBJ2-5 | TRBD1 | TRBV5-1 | CASSTRTGQETQYF | TGCGCCAGCAGCACCCGGACAGGGCAAGAGACCCAGTACTTC
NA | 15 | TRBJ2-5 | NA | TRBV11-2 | CASSLVRQRGETQYF | TGTGCCAGCAGCTTAGTCAGGCAAAGAGGGGAGACCCAGTACTTC
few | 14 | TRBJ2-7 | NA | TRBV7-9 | CASSLIGGAYEQYF | TGTGCCAGCAGCTTAATCGGCGGGGCGTACGAGCAGTACTTC
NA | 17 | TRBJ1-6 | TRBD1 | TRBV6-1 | CASSERQGSSYNSPLHF | TGTGCCAGCAGTGAGAGACAGGGGAGCTCCTATAATTCACCCCTCCACTTT
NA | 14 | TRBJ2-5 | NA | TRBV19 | CASSTHDSQETQYF | TGTGCCAGTAGCACTCATGACAGCCAAGAGACCCAGTACTTC
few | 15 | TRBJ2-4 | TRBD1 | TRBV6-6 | CASRTTGGRGNIQYF | TGTGCCAGCAGAACTACAGGGGGCCGAGGAAACATTCAGTACTTC
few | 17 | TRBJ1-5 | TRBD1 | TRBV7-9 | CASSLDIRTGGNQPQHF | TGTGCCAGCAGCTTGGACATCAGGACAGGGGGAAACCAGCCCCAGCATTTT
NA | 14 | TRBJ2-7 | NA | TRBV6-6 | CASSPFPDNHEQYF | TGTGCCAGCAGTCCATTCCCAGACAACCACGAGCAGTACTTC
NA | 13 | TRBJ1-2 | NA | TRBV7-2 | CASSVGWEYGYTF | TGTGCCAGCAGCGTAGGGTGGGAGTATGGCTACACCTTC
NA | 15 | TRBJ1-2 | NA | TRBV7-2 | CASSLAEGADYGYTF | TGTGCCAGCAGCTTAGCGGAAGGGGCGGACTATGGCTACACCTTC
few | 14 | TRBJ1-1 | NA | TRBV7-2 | CASSFTGRNTEAFF | TGTGCCAGCAGCTTTACAGGACGGAACACTGAAGCTTTCTTT
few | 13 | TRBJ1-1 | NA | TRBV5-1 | CASSPESNTEAFF | TGCGCCAGCAGCCCCGAGTCTAACACTGAAGCTTTCTTT
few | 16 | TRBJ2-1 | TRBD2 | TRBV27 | CASSLIAGGRYNEQFF | TGTGCCAGCAGTTTAATAGCGGGGGGGCGGTACAATGAGCAGTTCTTC
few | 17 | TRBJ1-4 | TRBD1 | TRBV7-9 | CASSGRQGALTNEKLFF | TGTGCCAGCAGCGGTCGACAGGGAGCTTTAACTAATGAAAAACTGTTTTTT
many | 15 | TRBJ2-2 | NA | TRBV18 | CASSPAAANTGELFF | TGTGCCAGCTCACCGGCGGCGGCGAACACCGGGGAGCTGTTTTTT
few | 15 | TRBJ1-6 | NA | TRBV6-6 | CASNRNRVRNSPLHF | TGTGCCAGCAACCGAAACAGGGTGAGGAATTCACCCCTCCACTTT
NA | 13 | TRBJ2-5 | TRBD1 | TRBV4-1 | CASSWTGEETQYF | TGCGCCAGCAGCTGGACAGGTGAAGAGACCCAGTACTTC
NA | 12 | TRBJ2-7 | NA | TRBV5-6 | CASSTTEYEQYF | TGTGCCAGCAGCACGACAGAGTACGAGCAGTACTTC
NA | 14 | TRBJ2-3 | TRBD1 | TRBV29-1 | CSVETGQGGDTQYF | TGCAGCGTTGAGACGGGACAGGGCGGTGATACGCAGTATTTT
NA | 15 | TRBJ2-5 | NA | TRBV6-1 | CASGPREGARETQYF | TGTGCCAGCGGCCCCCGGGAGGGGGCCCGCGAGACCCAGTACTTC
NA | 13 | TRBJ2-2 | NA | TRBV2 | CASNTGNTGELFF | TGTGCCAGCAACACAGGGAACACCGGGGAGCTGTTTTTT
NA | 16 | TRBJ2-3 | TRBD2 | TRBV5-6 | CASSPEGRGGLDTQYF | TGTGCCAGCAGTCCGGAGGGGCGGGGGGGCTTAGATACGCAGTATTTT
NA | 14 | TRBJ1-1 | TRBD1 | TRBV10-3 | CAISDLQGATEAFF | TGTGCCATCAGTGATCTCCAGGGGGCAACTGAAGCTTTCTTT
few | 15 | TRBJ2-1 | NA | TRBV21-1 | CASRLKRGGYNEQFF | TGTGCCAGCAGGTTGAAGCGGGGGGGATACAATGAGCAGTTCTTC
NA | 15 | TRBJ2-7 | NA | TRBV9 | CASSAGLNGAYEQYF | TGTGCCAGCAGCGCCGGACTAAATGGAGCCTACGAGCAGTACTTC
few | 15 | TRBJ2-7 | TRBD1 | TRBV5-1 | CASSTQGGPSYEQYF | TGCGCCAGCAGCACACAGGGGGGACCCTCCTACGAGCAGTACTTC
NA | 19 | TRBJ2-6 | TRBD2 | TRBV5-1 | CASSLEVWQGGSGANVLTF | TGCGCCAGCAGCTTGGAGGTGTGGCAGGGAGGGTCTGGGGCCAACGTCCTGACTTTC
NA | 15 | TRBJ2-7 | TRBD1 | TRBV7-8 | CASSTPRGQNYEQYF | TGTGCCAGCAGCACCCCCCGGGGACAGAATTACGAGCAGTACTTC
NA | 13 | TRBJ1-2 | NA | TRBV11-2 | CASSLGHRDGYTF | TGTGCCAGCAGCTTAGGGCACAGGGACGGCTACACCTTC
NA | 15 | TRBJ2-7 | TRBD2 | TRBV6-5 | CASSDPGGSSYEQYF | TGTGCCAGCAGCGATCCGGGGGGTAGCTCCTACGAGCAGTACTTC
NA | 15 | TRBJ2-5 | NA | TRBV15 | CATSRDSGAQETQYF | TGTGCCACCAGCAGAGATTCAGGGGCCCAAGAGACCCAGTACTTC
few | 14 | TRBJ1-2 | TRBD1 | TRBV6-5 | CASSGQGPSYGYTF | TGTGCCAGCAGCGGACAGGGGCCGAGCTATGGCTACACCTTC
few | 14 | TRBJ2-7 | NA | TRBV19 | CASSSRQVSYEQYF | TGTGCCAGTAGTTCAAGACAGGTTTCCTACGAGCAGTACTTC
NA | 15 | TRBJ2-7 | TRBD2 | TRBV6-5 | CASTYAGGETYEQYF | TGTGCCAGCACCTACGCGGGGGGGGAGACCTACGAGCAGTACTTC
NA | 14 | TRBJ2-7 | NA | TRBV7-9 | CASSLRGNSYEQYF | TGTGCCAGCAGCCTGCGGGGCAACTCCTACGAGCAGTACTTC
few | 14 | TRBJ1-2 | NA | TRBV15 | CATNRQGNPYGYTF | TGTGCCACCAACAGGCAGGGAAATCCATATGGCTACACCTTC